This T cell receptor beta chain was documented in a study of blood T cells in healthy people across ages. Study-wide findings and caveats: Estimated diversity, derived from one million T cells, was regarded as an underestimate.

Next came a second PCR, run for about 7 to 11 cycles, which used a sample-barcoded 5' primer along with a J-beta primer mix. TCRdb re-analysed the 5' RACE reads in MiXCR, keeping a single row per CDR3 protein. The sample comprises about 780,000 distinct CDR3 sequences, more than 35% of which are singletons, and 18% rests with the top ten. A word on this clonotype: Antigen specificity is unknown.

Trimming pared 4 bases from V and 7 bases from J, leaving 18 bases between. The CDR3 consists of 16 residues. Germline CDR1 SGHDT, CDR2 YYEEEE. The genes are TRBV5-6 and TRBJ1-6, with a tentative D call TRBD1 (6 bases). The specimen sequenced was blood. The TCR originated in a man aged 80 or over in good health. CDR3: CASSPQGWFRNSPLHF. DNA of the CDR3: TGTGCCAGCAGCCCTCAGGGGTGGTTCAGAAATTCACCCCTCCACTTT.